This entry describes one T cell receptor (beta chain). Its cognate antigen is unknown. The PCR ran on 60 Vbeta and 13 Jbeta primers. Clones were read by immunoSEQ multiplex PCR, and TCRdb kept only the in-frame ones, dropping some. The sample carries 60,000 to 70,000 clones, roughly 70% recorded once. This entry is derived from a study of cytomegalovirus exposure and HLA in healthy donors. Broader study findings: Cytomegalovirus-associated status was assigned to about 160 TCR beta chains. For most subjects, TCR beta sequences were reported to predict HLA-A and HLA-B alleles with accuracy. When a later analysis was performed, an Asian-associated ancestry cluster reportedly had fewer N-insertions than the roughly 690-donor mean. V- and J-gene trimming in TCR beta was tied to a missense DCLRE1C variant by an analysis performed later.

This CDR3 is built from 14 residues. The germline V gene has CDR1 SQVTM and CDR2 ANQGSEA. V was cut by 2 bases and J by 0 bases, with 8 bases left in between. The TCR comes from a man aged 50 to 60 in good health and CMV-seropositive. The sample taken for sequencing was PBMCs. The chain links TRBV29-1 to TRBJ2-1; D may be TRBD2 (6 bases). The CDR3 DNA follows: TGCAGCGTTGAATTAGCGGCCTCCTACAATGAGCAGTTCTTC. It translates to CSVELAASYNEQFF.